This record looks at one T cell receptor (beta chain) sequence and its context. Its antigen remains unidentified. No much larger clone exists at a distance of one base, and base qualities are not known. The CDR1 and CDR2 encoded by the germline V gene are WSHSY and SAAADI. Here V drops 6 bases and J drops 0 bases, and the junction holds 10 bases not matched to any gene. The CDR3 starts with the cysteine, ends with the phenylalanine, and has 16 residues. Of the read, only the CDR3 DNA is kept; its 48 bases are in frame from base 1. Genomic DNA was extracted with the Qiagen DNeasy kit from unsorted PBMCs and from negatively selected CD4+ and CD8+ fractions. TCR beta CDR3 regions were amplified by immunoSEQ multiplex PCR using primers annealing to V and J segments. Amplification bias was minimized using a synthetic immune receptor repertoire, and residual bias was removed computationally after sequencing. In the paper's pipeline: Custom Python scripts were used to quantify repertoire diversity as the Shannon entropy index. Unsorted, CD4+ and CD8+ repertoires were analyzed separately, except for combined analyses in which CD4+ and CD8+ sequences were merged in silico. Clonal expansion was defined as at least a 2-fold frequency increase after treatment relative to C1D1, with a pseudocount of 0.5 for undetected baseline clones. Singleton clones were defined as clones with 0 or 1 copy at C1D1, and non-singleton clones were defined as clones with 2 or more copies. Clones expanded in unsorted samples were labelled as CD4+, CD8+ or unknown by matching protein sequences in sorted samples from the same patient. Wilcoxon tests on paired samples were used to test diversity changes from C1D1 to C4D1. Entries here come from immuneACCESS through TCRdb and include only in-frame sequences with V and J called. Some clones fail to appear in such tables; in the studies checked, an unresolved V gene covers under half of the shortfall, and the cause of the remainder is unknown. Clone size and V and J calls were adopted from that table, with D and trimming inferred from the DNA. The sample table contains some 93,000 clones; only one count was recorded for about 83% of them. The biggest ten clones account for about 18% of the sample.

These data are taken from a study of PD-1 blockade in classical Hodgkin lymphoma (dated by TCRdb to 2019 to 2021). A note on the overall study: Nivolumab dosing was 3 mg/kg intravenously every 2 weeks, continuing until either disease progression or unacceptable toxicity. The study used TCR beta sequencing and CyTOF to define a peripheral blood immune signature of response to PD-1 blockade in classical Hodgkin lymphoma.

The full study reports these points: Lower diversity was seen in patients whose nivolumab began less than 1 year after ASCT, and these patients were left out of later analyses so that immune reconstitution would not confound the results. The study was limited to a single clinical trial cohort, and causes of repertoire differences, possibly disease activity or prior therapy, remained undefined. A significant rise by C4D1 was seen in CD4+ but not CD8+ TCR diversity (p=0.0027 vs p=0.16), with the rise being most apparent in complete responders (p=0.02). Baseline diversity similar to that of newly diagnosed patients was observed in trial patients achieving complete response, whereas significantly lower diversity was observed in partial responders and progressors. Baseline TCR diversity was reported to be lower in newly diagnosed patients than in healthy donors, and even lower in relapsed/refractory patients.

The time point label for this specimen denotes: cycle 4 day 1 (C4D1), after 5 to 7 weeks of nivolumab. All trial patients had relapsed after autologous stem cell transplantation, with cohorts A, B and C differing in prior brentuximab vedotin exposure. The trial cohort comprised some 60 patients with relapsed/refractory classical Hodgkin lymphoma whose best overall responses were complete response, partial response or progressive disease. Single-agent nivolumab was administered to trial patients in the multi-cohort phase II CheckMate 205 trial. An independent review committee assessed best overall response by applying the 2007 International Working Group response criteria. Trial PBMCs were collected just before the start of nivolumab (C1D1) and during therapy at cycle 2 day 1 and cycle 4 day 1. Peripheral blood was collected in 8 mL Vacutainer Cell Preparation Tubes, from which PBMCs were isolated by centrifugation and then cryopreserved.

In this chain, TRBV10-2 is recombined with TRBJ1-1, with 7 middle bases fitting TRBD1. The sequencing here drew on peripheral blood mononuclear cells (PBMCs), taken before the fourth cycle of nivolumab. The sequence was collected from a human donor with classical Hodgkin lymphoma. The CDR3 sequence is CASRVQGVGMNTEAFF. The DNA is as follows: TGCGCCAGCAGGGTTCAGGGGGTAGGGATGAACACTGAAGCTTTCTTT.